These 14 T cell receptor beta chains were sequenced from one sample in a study of T-cell reconstitution after alpha-beta-depleted transplantation in children. For TCRbeta, the library was prepared with unique molecular identifiers. MiXCR, run by TCRdb on the PCR reads, gives a single entry per CDR3 protein. The data contain 300,000 to 400,000 distinct CDR3 sequences, 13% of them singletons. The starting material was PBMCs, obtained from the stem cell graft. The receptor set was obtained from a human donor who donated a stem cell graft to a child with Fanconi anemia.

In this sample, this clonotype turned up many times. This rearrangement joins TRBV7-8 to TRBJ2-5; 8 nucleotides match TRBD2. Trimming removed 0 bases from V and 14 bases from J; junction bases left unmatched: 8. Germline V gene lookup returns CDR1 SGHVS and CDR2 FQNEAQ. This CDR3 has 13 residues. The CDR3 here is CASSLARGRGDYF. The CDR3 DNA reads TGTGCCAGCAGCTTAGCTCGCGGGCGGGGGGACTACTTC.

A note on this clonotype: Germline is not matched at one junction end, which may reflect a read error. The chain has TRBV28 and TRBJ2-5; possible D gene TRBD1, 6 bases. This CDR3 contains 16 residues. The germline V gene has CDR1 MDHEN and CDR2 SYDVKM. The CDR3 is CASSFARAQGQETRYF. The CDR3, as DNA: TGTGCCAGCAGTTTCGCGCGCGCGCAGGGACAAGAGACCCGGTACTTC.

This clonotype was counted many times. J is TRBJ1-2 and V is TRBV7-8; D might be TRBD1 (5 bases). The CDR3 consists of 11 residues. CDR1 and CDR2 from the germline V gene are SGHVS and FQNEAQ. V shed 7 bases and J shed 4 bases, with 7 bases lying between them. The CDR3 DNA follows: TGTGCCAGCACCGGGGGCTATGGCTACACCTTC. Translating gives CASTGGYGYTF. The whole variable domain, filled in from reference TRBV7-8 and TRBJ1-2, reads GAGVSQSPRYKVAKRGQDVALRCDPISGHVSLFWYQQALGQGPEFLTYFQNEAQLDKSGLPSDRFFAERPEGSVSTLKIQRTQQEDSAVYLCASTGGYGYTFGSGTRLTVV.

The sample holds many counts of this clonotype. The chain combines TRBV14 with TRBJ1-3; weak D call: TRBD1 (5 bases). Trimming shortened V by 4 bases and J by 1 base, and 11 bases separated the two germline ends. This CDR3 comprises 15 residues. Germline V lookup: CDR1 SGHDN, CDR2 FVKESK. The CDR3 reads CASSPDGGSGNTIYF. The DNA for the CDR3 is TGTGCCAGCAGCCCCGATGGGGGATCTGGAAACACCATATATTTT.

This clonotype was observed a few times. The genes are TRBV6-4 and TRBJ1-4, with 9 bases fitting TRBD1. There are 21 residues in the CDR3. Per the germline V gene, CDR1 is MRHNA and CDR2 is SNTAGT. V lost 4 bases and J lost 0; bases outside the gene matches: 18. CDR3: CASSARSPGTGTDATNEKLFF. CDR3 DNA sequence: TGTGCCAGCAGTGCACGTTCCCCCGGGACAGGGACCGACGCAACTAATGAAAAACTGTTTTTT.

CDR3 in amino acids: CASSLWTSQETQYF. The CDR3 DNA is TGTGCCAGCAGTTTATGGACTAGCCAAGAGACCCAGTACTTC. This rearrangement joins TRBV28 to TRBJ2-5, with a possible D match to TRBD2 (6 bases). This CDR3 contains 14 residues. Germline V CDR1 and CDR2: MDHEN, SYDVKM. V gave up 0 bases and J gave up 1 base, with 6 bases separating them.

This clonotype was recorded at least ten times. The V gene is TRBV10-3, the J gene TRBJ1-3; maybe TRBD1 (5 bases). V was pared by 7 bases and J by 0 bases, with 10 bases between. The CDR3 is 14 residues long. CDR1 ENHRY and CDR2 SYGVKD come from the germline V gene. CDR3 coding DNA: TGTGCCATCAAGGCAGGGCGCTCTGGAAACACCATATATTTT. Its translation is CAIKAGRSGNTIYF.

This clonotype was seen more than once but under ten times. The chain links TRBV7-6 to TRBJ1-5, with 8 bases lining up with TRBD1. The CDR3 loop spans 15 amino acids. J lost 4 bases, V lost 0 bases, and 2 bases had no gene match. Germline V gene data show CDR1 as SGHVS and CDR2 as FNYEAQ. CDR3 sequence (DNA): TGTGCCAGCAGCTTAGCACAGGGGGGGAATCAGCCCCAGCATTTT. Protein product: CASSLAQGGNQPQHF.

V is TRBV18 and J is TRBJ1-5; a weak D match, TRBD1 (5 bases). The CDR3 totals 13 residues. Trimming took 6 bases from V and 10 from J, leaving 16 bases between them. CDR1 and CDR2 (germline): KGHSH, LQKENI. DNA for the CDR3: TGTGCCAGCTCGCCATCTGGGGCCAGCCCCCAGCATTTT. Residues: CASSPSGASPQHF.

This clonotype has just a few counts. The chain uses TRBV9 and TRBJ1-3; 8 nucleotides align to TRBD1. The CDR3 loop spans 16 amino acids. CDR1 and CDR2 (germline): SGDLS, YYNGEE. The trim removed 2 bases at V and 2 bases at J, leaving 6 bases unmatched. The CDR3 here is CASSVAGQGTGNTIYF. The CDR3 DNA sequence: TGTGCCAGCAGCGTGGCCGGACAGGGTACTGGAAACACCATATATTTT.

V gene TRBV6-2 or TRBV6-3 combines with J gene TRBJ1-1, with D unresolved. Germline V CDR1 and CDR2: MNHEY, SVGEGT. This CDR3 is built from 13 residues. V shed 6 bases and J shed 1 base, with 9 bases lying between them. CDR3: CASSHGENTEAFF. CDR3 bases: TGTGCCAGCAGCCACGGGGAGAACACTGAAGCTTTCTTT.

The chain links TRBV5-1 to TRBJ2-3; D unresolved. Germline V CDR1 and CDR2: SGHRS, YFSETQ. The CDR3 runs to 15 residues. Between the trimmed V and J ends, which lost 2 bases and 0 bases, there was a span of 10 bases. The CDR3 DNA sequence: TGCGCCAGCAGCTTCAGCTCCCTTAGCACAGATACGCAGTATTTT. Translating gives CASSFSSLSTDTQYF.

At least ten counts were recorded for this clonotype. V is TRBV6-5 and J is TRBJ2-1, with D possibly matching TRBD2 (5 bases). Germline lookup yields CDR1 MNHEY and CDR2 SVGAGI. CDR3 size: 15 residues. The V end lost 6 bases, the J end lost 6 bases, and 18 bases lay between the germline ends. The CDR3 nucleotides are TGTGCCAGCAGCCAGAATCTCGTCCGGGGCAATGAGCAGTTCTTC. Amino acid sequence: CASSQNLVRGNEQFF.

The V gene is TRBV7-3, the J gene TRBJ2-1, with D possibly TRBD2 on 6 matching bases. The CDR3 contains 15 residues. The germline V and J ends were trimmed by 1 base and 2 bases, with 9 bases remaining between them. Per the germline V gene, CDR1 is SGHTA and CDR2 is FQGTGA. CDR3 nucleotides: TGTGCCAGCAGCTTAAGCGGGGCTACCTACAATGAGCAGTTCTTC. Protein product: CASSLSGATYNEQFF.